The 4 T cell receptor beta chains in this list originate from one sample, sequenced in a study of cytomegalovirus exposure and HLA in healthy donors. A multiplex PCR was run with 60 Vbeta primers and 13 Jbeta primers. Assay: immunoSEQ multiplex PCR; the TCRdb copy retains only in-frame clones and omits some. The sample lists tens of thousands of clones, roughly 79% occurring once. The sequencing sample was made of PBMCs. Receptor source: a female donor in good health and CMV-seronegative.

The V call is TRBV5-8, the J call TRBJ1-1, with unresolved D. Germline V gives CDR1 SGHTS, CDR2 YDEGEE. Trimming took 4 bases from V and 6 from J, leaving 16 bases between them. The CDR3 has 14 residues. The CDR3 loop is CASSPPTQSPEAFF. In DNA, the CDR3 is TGTGCCAGCAGCCCCCCGACTCAAAGCCCTGAAGCTTTCTTT.

The genes are TRBV5-6 and TRBJ1-1; D is unresolved. In germline, CDR1 is SGHDT, CDR2 YYEEEE. The CDR3 extends over 15 amino acids. V lost 0 bases to trimming and J lost 7 bases, with 16 bases between them. The CDR3 DNA is TGTGCCAGCAGCTTGGCCGGGAGATCGAATATTGAAGCTTTCTTT. Its protein product is CASSLAGRSNIEAFF.

The chain uses TRBV15 and TRBJ2-7; the D gene is possibly TRBD2 (6 bases). This CDR3 has 16 amino acids. Germline CDR1 is LNHNV and CDR2 is YYDKDF (reference sequence). V was cut by 0 bases and J by 7 bases, with 19 bases left in between. The CDR3 sequence is CATSRDIGAGNVEQYF. DNA of the CDR3: TGTGCCACCAGCAGAGATATTGGAGCGGGCAACGTAGAGCAGTACTTC.

This clone occurred a few times. The chain employs TRBV19 and TRBJ1-5; 7 bases align to TRBD1. This CDR3 is built from 16 residues. CDR1 is LNHDA and CDR2 is SQIVND in the germline V gene (reference sequence). The V segment lost 10 bases and the J segment 3 bases; nucleotides outside the gene matches: 15. CDR3 sequence reads: CATRMSQGTANQPQHF. The CDR3, as DNA: TGTGCCACCCGTATGAGCCAAGGGACAGCCAATCAGCCCCAGCATTTT.